The rows below give T cell receptor beta chains drawn from one sample of a study of shared clonotypes between healthy human individuals. Profiled with immunoSEQ multiplex PCR; TCRdb holds only in-frame clones, not every one. The table records over a million clones, around 98.5% of them present only once. The sequenced sample was naive CD4+ T cells sorted from blood. The receptors were sampled from a young man in good health. The CDR3 runs from the conserved cysteine through the conserved F or W. The D gene is left open where the match is weak.

TRBJ2-1,TRBV11-1,14,NA,TGTGCCAGCAGCTTATTTAGGCTAGCCCAGGAGCAGTTCTTC,CASSLFRLAQEQFF
TRBJ2-7,TRBV2,15,NA,TGTGCCAGCAGCCCCGTAAGAGGGAAGGGCTACGAGCAGTACTTC,CASSPVRGKGYEQYF
TRBJ2-3,TRBV5-4,15,NA,TGTGCCAGCAGCTTGGGGAGCCTTAGCACAGATACGCAGTATTTT,CASSLGSLSTDTQYF
TRBJ2-7,TRBV9,15,NA,TGTGCCAGCAGCGTAGCCGGGGCGAGCTCCTACGAGCAGTACTTC,CASSVAGASSYEQYF
TRBJ2-1,TRBV25-1,13,TRBD2,TGTGCCAGCAGTGAGGCCGGGACTAGCGAGCAGTTCTTC,CASSEAGTSEQFF
TRBJ2-5,TRBV29-1,13,NA,TGCAGCGTTGGACTAGTCCGGCAAGAGACCCAGTACTTC,CSVGLVRQETQYF
TRBJ1-2,TRBV19,13,NA,TGTGCCAGTAGTTCGAACAGGGAGCATGGCTACACCTTC,CASSSNREHGYTF
TRBJ2-7,TRBV5-4,14,TRBD1,TGTGCCAGCAGCTTGGCCAAGGGGGCTGGTGAGCAGTACTTC,CASSLAKGAGEQYF
TRBJ2-5,TRBV29-1,15,NA,TGCAGCGTTGGTTCTCGGCTTCTCCCACAAGAGACCCAGTACTTC,CSVGSRLLPQETQYF
TRBJ1-5,TRBV18,12,NA,TGTGCCAGCTCAACGTCGGGGGGGCCCCAGCATTTT,CASSTSGGPQHF
TRBJ2-1,TRBV6-6,15,TRBD2,TGTGCCAGCAGGGGAGGGACTAGCGGGAGGACTGAGCAGTTCTTC,CASRGGTSGRTEQFF
TRBJ2-7,TRBV9,15,TRBD1,TGTGCCAGCAGCGTAGGTAACAGGGGGCTGTACGAGCAGTACTTC,CASSVGNRGLYEQYF
TRBJ2-3,TRBV19,18,TRBD1,TGTGCCAGTAGTATTCCCAACGACAGGGGGCTCTGGACAGATACGCAGTATTTT,CASSIPNDRGLWTDTQYF